The clone carrying this TCR beta chain is labeled medium-sized (0.01 to 0.1%). The target antigen is unknown. The sample has other DNA sequences that encode this CDR3 too. The CDR3 has 13 residues. The germline CDR1 and CDR2 sequences are KGHSH and LQKENI. Deletions cut 2 bases from V and 5 bases from J, with 7 bases between. This entry is derived from a study of Tregs in tolerant kidney transplant recipients. The assay was immunoSEQ multiplex PCR, and TCRdb's table has in-frame clones only and misses some. The profile shows roughly 19,000 clones, 65% of them singletons. V and J are TRBV18 and TRBJ1-5; D possibly corresponds to TRBD1 (5 bases). Sequences were obtained from Tregs from blood cultured with allogeneic cells. This sequence originates from a human donor in good health. The CDR3 spells CASSPRGDQPQHF. The CDR3 DNA is TGTGCCAGCTCACCAAGAGGGGATCAGCCCCAGCATTTT.